The next 10 T cell receptor beta chains were all read from a single sample in a study of vaccination effects on CD4 cells after COVID-19. Sequencing followed a ViraFEST assay step that expanded antigen-specific CD4+ T cells with viral peptide pools. Upon completion of approximately ten days in culture, CD4+ T cells were isolated. The protocol was immunoSEQ multiplex PCR, while the TCRdb copy is restricted to in-frame clones and leaves out a portion. Of approximately 11,000 clones in the sample, around 70% are singletons; the top ten hold about 24%. The antigens these receptors bind are not known. This specimen was CD4+ T cells from PBMCs cultured with HCoV-229E spike peptides, taken before COVID-19 vaccination. The source is a human donor who received a COVID-19 vaccine.

The chain joins TRBV7-2 to TRBJ1-2; D might be TRBD1 (6 bases). CDR1 is SGHTA and CDR2 is FQGNSA in the germline V gene. V was trimmed by 2 bases and J by 9 bases, leaving 13 bases between them. This CDR3 has 13 amino acids. The CDR3 loop is CASSLIQGKRYTF. For the CDR3, the DNA is TGTGCCAGCAGCTTAATACAGGGTAAACGCTACACCTTC. Looking up the rest from reference TRBV7-2 and TRBJ1-2 gives the full variable domain: GAGVSQSPSNKVTEKGKDVELRCDPISGHTALYWYRQSLGQGLEFLIYFQGNSAPDKSGLPSDRFSAERTGGSVSTLTIQRTQQEDSAVYLCASSLIQGKRYTFGSGTRLTVV.

This chain connects TRBV2 to TRBJ2-7; D might be TRBD1 or TRBD2, each matching 6 bases. V was pared by 7 bases and J by 3 bases, with 13 bases between. The CDR3 is made up of 13 amino acids. CDR1 and CDR2 (germline): SNHLY, FYNNEI. In DNA form, the CDR3 reads TGTGCCAGCAAAGGAGGGGGAGGCTACGAGCAGTACTTC. Translated: CASKGGGGYEQYF.

This clone was recorded a few times. The CDR3 sequence is CASRAGAGGYTF. The DNA of the CDR3 is TGTGCCAGCAGGGCAGGGGCGGGTGGCTACACCTTC. The chain couples TRBV5-4 to TRBJ1-2; possibly TRBD1 for D (6 bases). The V end was cut by 5 bases, the J end by 7 bases, with 12 bases between. The CDR3 is made up of 12 amino acids. CDR1 and CDR2 (germline): SGHNT, YYREEE (reference sequence).

Only a few counts were recorded for this clone. J is TRBJ1-2 and V is TRBV28; 12 positions match TRBD1. V trimming: 6 bases; J trimming: 0 bases; junction bases outside the gene matches: 5. The CDR3 is 16 amino acids. Germline lookup yields CDR1 MDHEN and CDR2 SYDVKM. The CDR3 reads CASSPGTGGPNYGYTF. DNA for the CDR3: TGTGCCAGCAGCCCGGGGACAGGGGGCCCTAACTATGGCTACACCTTC.

This clone was seen a single time. This rearrangement joins TRBV18 to TRBJ1-5; D is possibly TRBD1 (5 bases). The CDR3 extends over 16 amino acids. CDR1 and CDR2 (germline): KGHSH, LQKENI. Trimming removed 4 bases at V and 9 bases at J, with 22 bases between. The CDR3 sequence is CASSHGRGSTGAPQHF. As DNA, the CDR3 is TGTGCCAGCTCACACGGCCGGGGGTCAACGGGAGCGCCCCAGCATTTT.

V usage is TRBV18 and J usage is TRBJ2-7; no clear D. The germline V gene encodes CDR1 KGHSH and CDR2 LQKENI. CDR3 length equals 14 residues. V was pared by 6 bases and J by 2 bases, with 14 bases between. This CDR3 is CASSQLSVTYEQYF. DNA for the CDR3: TGTGCCAGCTCCCAGCTATCGGTCACCTACGAGCAGTACTTC.

The chain employs TRBV2 and TRBJ2-5, with TRBD2 identical over 7 bases. This CDR3 has 14 residues. Unmatched junction bases numbered 10, after V lost 7 bases and J lost 5 bases. Germline CDR1 reads SNHLY; CDR2 reads FYNNEI. CDR3 loop: CASTLGGGRETQYF. CDR3 in DNA: TGTGCCAGCACCCTGGGCGGGGGACGGGAGACCCAGTACTTC.

The chain carries TRBV9 and TRBJ1-5, with unresolved D. Germline V gene lookup returns CDR1 SGDLS and CDR2 YYNGEE. The CDR3 totals 15 residues. Trimming pared 2 bases from V and 0 bases from J, leaving 9 bases between. DNA for the CDR3: TGTGCCAGCAGCGTTTCACCCTATAGCAATCAGCCCCAGCATTTT. This translates into CASSVSPYSNQPQHF.

The chain is built from TRBV6-1 and TRBJ1-1, with D unclear. Germline CDR1 is MNHNS and CDR2 is SASEGT. Between the trimmed V and J ends, which lost 2 bases and 1 base, there was a span of 5 bases. This CDR3 is built from 13 residues. Written as DNA, the CDR3 is TGTGCCAGCAGTGAAAAACGGAACACTGAAGCTTTCTTT. Translation: CASSEKRNTEAFF.

V gene TRBV18 combines with J gene TRBJ1-3; TRBD1 aligns across 9 bases. The CDR3 length is 16 residues. V shed 3 bases, J shed 4 bases, and the junction held 7 bases outside the gene matches. The germline V gene has CDR1 KGHSH and CDR2 LQKENI. CDR3: CASSPPGQGSGNTIYF. CDR3 DNA sequence: TGTGCCAGCTCACCCCCGGGACAGGGATCAGGAAACACCATATATTTT.